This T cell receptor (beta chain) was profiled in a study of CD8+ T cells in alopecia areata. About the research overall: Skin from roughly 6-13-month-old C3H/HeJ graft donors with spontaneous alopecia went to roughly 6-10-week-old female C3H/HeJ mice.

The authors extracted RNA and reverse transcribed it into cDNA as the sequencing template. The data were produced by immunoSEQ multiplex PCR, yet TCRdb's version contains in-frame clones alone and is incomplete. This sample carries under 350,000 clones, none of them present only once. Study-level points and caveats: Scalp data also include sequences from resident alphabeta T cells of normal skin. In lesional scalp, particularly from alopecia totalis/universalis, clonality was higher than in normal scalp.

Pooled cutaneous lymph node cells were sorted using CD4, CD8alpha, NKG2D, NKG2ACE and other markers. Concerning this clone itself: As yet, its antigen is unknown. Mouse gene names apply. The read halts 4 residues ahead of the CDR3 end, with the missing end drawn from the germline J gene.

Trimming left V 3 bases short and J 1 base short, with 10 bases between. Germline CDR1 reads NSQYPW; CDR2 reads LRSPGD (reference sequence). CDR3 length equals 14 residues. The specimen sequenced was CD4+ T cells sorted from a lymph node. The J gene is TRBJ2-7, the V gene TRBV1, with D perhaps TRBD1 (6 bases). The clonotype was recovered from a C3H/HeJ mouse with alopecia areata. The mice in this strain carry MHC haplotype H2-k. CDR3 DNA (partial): TGCACCTGCAGTGCCGACAGGAAATCCTAT. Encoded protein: CTCSADRKSY. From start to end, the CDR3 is CTCSADRKSYEQYF.